These 15 T cell receptor beta chains were sequenced from one sample in a study of T cells in Graves' hyperthyroidism and ophthalmopathy (dated by TCRdb to about 2019). Library preparation employed multiplex PCR. The data were produced on an Illumina HiSeq 2000. The TCR beta CDR3 regions were amplified from the RNA transcripts. The first round of RT-PCR for the TCR CDR3 was performed with the HTBI primer set and the Qiagen OneStep RT-PCR kit. Using fastp trimming at Q25 and MiXCR clonotype assembly, TCRdb reanalyzed the public sequencing data and kept in-frame beta chains. Each record represents a unique CDR3 protein, reported with the most common genes and DNA among its rows. Counted in this sample were hundreds of thousands of distinct CDR3 sequences; under 15% of them appeared once. 9.2% of the sample rests with the top ten. The sequencing input was blood. These receptors all come from a woman between 18 and 29 years old with Graves' hyperthyroidism.

This clonotype was observed at least ten times. J is TRBJ1-1 and V is TRBV29-1; maybe TRBD1 (6 bases). Germline V lookup: CDR1 SQVTM, CDR2 ANQGSEA. This CDR3 region has 16 residues. V lost 8 bases and J lost 8, with 30 bases in between. The CDR3 here is CSTAGTLGESTGEAFF. CDR3 DNA: TGCAGCACGGCGGGGACACTGGGAGAGTCAACAGGAGAAGCTTTCTTT. The entire variable domain, with the rest obtained from reference TRBV29-1 and TRBJ1-1, is as follows: SAVISQKPSRDICQRGTSLTIQCQVDSQVTMMFWYRQQPGQSLTLIATANQGSEATYESGFVIDKFPISRPNLTFSTLTVSNMSPEDSSIYLCSTAGTLGESTGEAFFGQGTRLTVV.

This clonotype was picked up a small number of times. This chain uses TRBV20-1 with TRBJ1-2; no clear D. This CDR3 has 14 residues. V gave up 0 bases and J gave up 2 bases, with 10 bases separating them. The germline gives CDR1 DFQATT, CDR2 SNEGSKA (reference sequence). The CDR3 sequence: CSARDIAVNYGYTF. In DNA form, the CDR3 reads TGCAGTGCTAGAGATATAGCGGTGAACTATGGCTACACCTTC.

The chain joins TRBV20-1 to TRBJ2-7; 9 nucleotides line up with TRBD2. The CDR3 is 14 amino acids. Germline V gene sequence: CDR1 DFQATT, CDR2 SNEGSKA (reference sequence). The ends lost 3 bases at V and 3 bases at J; junction bases unmatched: 6. CDR3 sequence: CSARRLAGNYEQYF. In nucleotides, the CDR3 is TGCAGTGCTAGGAGGCTAGCGGGAAACTACGAGCAGTACTTC.

This clonotype was seen many times. The V gene is TRBV19, the J gene TRBJ2-1; TRBD2 aligns across 8 bases. In germline, CDR1 is LNHDA, CDR2 SQIVND (reference sequence). The CDR3 covers 17 residues. Germline trimming cut 2 bases from V and 0 bases from J; bases unmatched to any gene: 6. CDR3 sequence reads: CASSISTGTSSYNEQFF. DNA for the CDR3: TGTGCCAGTAGTATATCAACCGGGACTAGCTCCTACAATGAGCAGTTCTTC.

This clonotype showed up many times. The chain recombines TRBV20-1 with TRBJ1-5; maybe TRBD1 (5 bases). The CDR3 spans 16 residues. V shed 1 base and J shed 0 bases, with 13 bases lying between them. Germline V CDR1 and CDR2: DFQATT, SNEGSKA (reference sequence). The CDR3 loop is CSARGGGENSNQPQHF. The CDR3 DNA is TGCAGTGCTAGAGGGGGAGGGGAGAATAGCAATCAGCCCCAGCATTTT.

This clonotype was seen repeatedly, ten times or more. This rearrangement joins TRBV11-2 to TRBJ2-7; a possible D gene is TRBD2 (5 bases). V gave up 6 bases and J gave up 0 bases, with 6 bases separating them. The germline gives CDR1 SGHAT, CDR2 FQNNGV. This CDR3 region has 12 residues. The CDR3 sequence: CASRRDSYEQYF. The CDR3 DNA follows: TGTGCCAGCAGGAGGGACTCCTACGAGCAGTACTTC.

The rearrangement uses TRBV27 and TRBJ1-5; maybe TRBD1 (6 bases). The V and J ends lost 7 bases and 7 bases respectively, with 17 bases between them. Germline V CDR1 and CDR2: MNHEY, SMNVEV (reference sequence). CDR3 length: 14 amino acids. Here the CDR3 DNA reads TGTGCCAGCACCCCCAGGGGTAAAGAGCAGCCCCAGCATTTT. This translates into CASTPRGKEQPQHF.

In its sample, this clonotype was seen many times. The chain links TRBV3-1 to TRBJ1-3; D gene unclear. The CDR3 has 15 amino acids. Germline CDR1 LGHDT, CDR2 YNNKEL (reference sequence). V was shortened by 2 bases and J by 0 bases, with 8 bases between the two germline ends. The CDR3 DNA reads TGTGCCAGCAGCCAAACAGCCTTCTCTGGAAACACCATATATTTT. Translated, it gives CASSQTAFSGNTIYF.

This clonotype was picked up many times. The chain has TRBV30 and TRBJ1-1; TRBD1 agrees at 7 bases. The CDR3 is 13 amino acids. Germline CDR1 and CDR2: GTSNPN and SVGIG (reference sequence). The V and J ends lost 1 base and 3 bases, in that order; junction bases with no gene match: 2. The CDR3 nucleotides read TGTGCCTGGAGTGCGACAGGGTACACTGAAGCTTTCTTT. This sequence encodes CAWSATGYTEAFF. Full variable domain (outside the CDR3, taken from reference TRBV30 and TRBJ1-1): SQTIHQWPATLVQPVGSPLSLECTVEGTSNPNLYWYRQAAGRGLQLLFYSVGIGQISSEVPQNLSASRPQDRQFILSSKKLLLSDSGFYLCAWSATGYTEAFFGQGTRLTVV.

The V and J genes are TRBV5-8 and TRBJ1-2; maybe TRBD1 (5 bases). V lost 0 bases, J lost 7 bases, and 10 bases lay in between. Germline V gene lookup returns CDR1 SGHTS and CDR2 YDEGEE. This CDR3 contains 13 residues. CDR3 sequence: CASSLAGLAGYTF. The CDR3, as DNA: TGTGCCAGCAGCTTGGCGGGACTTGCTGGCTACACCTTC.

This clonotype has more than one count but fewer than ten. This rearrangement joins TRBV27 to TRBJ2-4, with 8 bases aligning to TRBD2. The V and J ends lost 5 bases and 3 bases, in that order; junction bases with no gene match: 18. CDR1 is MNHEY, CDR2 SMNVEV, per germline (reference sequence). The CDR3 loop spans 19 amino acids. The CDR3 sequence: CASSLGQAGVRGGKNIQYF. CDR3 DNA sequence: TGTGCCAGCAGTCTGGGACAAGCGGGAGTAAGGGGGGGCAAAAACATTCAGTACTTC.

The sample holds many counts of this clonotype. This sequence joins TRBV7-3 and TRBJ2-5; D uncertain. Germline V gene sequence: CDR1 SGHTA, CDR2 FQGTGA. The V end lost 4 bases, the J end lost 1 base, and 10 bases lay between the germline ends. The CDR3 is 14 residues long. The CDR3 nucleotides are TGTGCCAGCAGCTCACGCCCGGTCCAAGAGACCCAGTACTTC. The encoded protein is CASSSRPVQETQYF.

This clonotype was found many times. CDR3 region: CASIPDRVRTDTQYF. Here the CDR3 DNA reads TGTGCCAGCATACCGGACAGGGTGAGGACAGATACGCAGTATTTT. The V and J genes are TRBV6-1 and TRBJ2-3; 8 positions match TRBD1. The length of the CDR3 is 15 residues. Trimming removed 7 bases from V and 3 bases from J; junction bases left unmatched: 9. The germline CDR1 and CDR2 sequences are MNHNS and SASEGT.

This clonotype has at least ten counts. One base away lies a much larger clone, so this may be a sequencing read error. This rearrangement joins TRBV14 to TRBJ1-1; D is unresolved. The germline gives CDR1 SGHDN, CDR2 FVKESK. CDR3 size: 13 residues. The V end was cut by 2 bases, the J end by 1 base, with 5 bases between. The CDR3 sequence is CASSQYRNTEAFF. For the CDR3, the DNA is TGTGCCAGCAGCCAATACAGGAACACTGAAGCTTTCTTT.

The V and J genes are TRBV4-1 and TRBJ1-1; 7 nucleotides line up with TRBD1. The germline V gene has CDR1 MGHRA and CDR2 YSYEKL. This CDR3 contains 13 residues. V was pared by 2 bases and J by 6 bases, with 3 bases of the junction left unmatched. CDR3 sequence reads: CASSQTGDAEAFF. The CDR3 coding sequence is TGCGCCAGCAGCCAAACAGGGGACGCTGAAGCTTTCTTT.